This entry describes one TCR beta chain. What it recognizes is unknown. The protocol was immunoSEQ multiplex PCR, while the TCRdb copy is restricted to in-frame clones and leaves out a portion. Of just over 60,000 clones in the sample, approximately 90% were seen once. These data originate in a study of OX40 agonist ivuxolimab in advanced cancers. Study-level points and caveats: Circulating CD4+ and CD8+ T cells showed clonal expansion by week 6 at 0.1 to 3.0 mg/kg.

J was trimmed by 4 bases and V by 3 bases; bases with no gene match: 8. CDR1 MDHEN and CDR2 SYDVKM come from the germline V gene. This CDR3 spans 15 amino acids. The TCR was taken from an adult with an advanced solid tumor such as melanoma, head and neck, liver or kidney cancer. The sequencing used CD4+ or CD8+ T cells sorted from blood, collected in a trial of the OX40 agonist ivuxolimab. This chain connects TRBV28 to TRBJ1-1, with TRBD1 identical over 7 bases. The CDR3 sequence: CASSFLGTASTEAFF. DNA of the CDR3: TGTGCCAGCAGTTTTCTGGGGACAGCGAGCACTGAAGCTTTCTTT.